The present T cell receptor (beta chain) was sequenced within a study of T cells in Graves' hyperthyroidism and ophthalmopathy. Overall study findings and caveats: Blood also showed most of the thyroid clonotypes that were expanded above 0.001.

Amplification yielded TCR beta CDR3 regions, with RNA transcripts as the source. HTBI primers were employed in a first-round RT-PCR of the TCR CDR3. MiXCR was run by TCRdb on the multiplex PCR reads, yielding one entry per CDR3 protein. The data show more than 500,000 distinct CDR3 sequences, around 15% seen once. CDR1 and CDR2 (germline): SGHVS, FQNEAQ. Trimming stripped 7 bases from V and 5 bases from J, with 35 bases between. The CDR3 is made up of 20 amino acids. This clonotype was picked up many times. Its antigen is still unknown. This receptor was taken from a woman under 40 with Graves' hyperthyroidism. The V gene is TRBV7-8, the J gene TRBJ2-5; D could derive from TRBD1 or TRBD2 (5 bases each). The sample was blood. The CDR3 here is CASNLGFGATGPLSGETQYF. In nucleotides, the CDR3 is TGTGCCAGCAACCTAGGCTTTGGGGCAACCGGGCCCCTGTCGGGGGAGACCCAGTACTTC.